Each of the 30 T cell receptor beta chains below was sequenced from the same sample in a study of OX40 agonist ivuxolimab in advanced cancers. Sequenced by immunoSEQ multiplex PCR; TCRdb stores in-frame clones only, minus some. The table shows some 130,000 clones, with approximately 92% occurring only once. The sequencing used CD4+ or CD8+ T cells sorted from blood, collected in a trial of the OX40 agonist ivuxolimab. These TCRs come from an adult with an advanced solid tumor such as melanoma, head and neck, liver or kidney cancer.

This chain joins TRBV29-1 and TRBJ2-3; D not certain. The CDR3 has 14 amino acids. The V gene lost 4 bases and the J gene lost 0 bases, with 11 bases spanning the gap. Germline CDR1 is SQVTM and CDR2 is ANQGSEA. The CDR3 sequence: CSVGPYTSTDTQYF. CDR3 nucleotides: TGCAGCGTTGGGCCTTACACTAGCACAGATACGCAGTATTTT.

This clone was seen just once. This sequence joins TRBV19 and TRBJ1-3, with D possibly matching TRBD1 (6 bases). CDR1 is LNHDA, CDR2 SQIVND, per germline (reference sequence). The CDR3 loop spans 14 amino acids. Between the trimmed V and J ends, which lost 5 bases and 0 bases, there was a span of 8 bases. The DNA of the CDR3 is TGTGCCAGTAGTCTACAGGGCTCTGGAAACACCATATATTTT. It codes for CASSLQGSGNTIYF. Looking up the rest from reference TRBV19 and TRBJ1-3 gives the full variable domain: DGGITQSPKYLFRKEGQNVTLSCEQNLNHDAMYWYRQDPGQGLRLIYYSQIVNDFQKGDIAEGYSVSREKKESFPLTVTSAQKNPTAFYLCASSLQGSGNTIYFGEGSWLTVV.

The rearrangement joins TRBV9 to TRBJ2-2; 10 bases map to TRBD2. Germline lookup yields CDR1 SGDLS and CDR2 YYNGEE. Trimming took 4 bases from V and 1 from J; bases not matched to a gene: 4. The CDR3 totals 16 residues. CDR3 amino acids: CASSPRTSGNTGELFF. The CDR3 nucleotides read TGTGCCAGCAGCCCCCGGACTAGCGGGAACACCGGGGAGCTGTTTTTT.

The chain joins TRBV5-1 to TRBJ2-3; tentative D call: TRBD1 (6 bases). Germline lookup yields CDR1 SGHRS and CDR2 YFSETQ. This CDR3 has 16 residues. The V gene lost 0 bases and the J gene lost 4 bases, with 15 bases spanning the gap. CDR3 bases: TGCGCCAGCAGCTTGGGGCAGCAGGGGTTCGCAGATACGCAGTATTTT. It translates to CASSLGQQGFADTQYF.

V gene TRBV5-6 combines with J gene TRBJ2-3; 9 nucleotides align to TRBD2. The V gene's germline CDR1 is SGHDT and CDR2 YYEEEE. V lost 3 bases, J lost 3 bases, and 2 bases stayed unmatched. The CDR3 has 14 residues. CDR3 DNA: TGTGCCAGCAGCTCCGGACTAGCGACAGATACGCAGTATTTT. Its protein product is CASSSGLATDTQYF.

The gene calls are TRBV30 and TRBJ2-7; 9 bases align to TRBD1. Losses at the gene ends were 1 base for V and 3 bases for J; bases not matched to a gene: 4. Per germline, CDR1 GTSNPN and CDR2 SVGIG (reference sequence). The CDR3 contains 14 residues. Written as DNA, the CDR3 is TGTGCCTGGAGTGGGGGGACAGGGCTCTACGAGCAGTACTTC. Translation gives CAWSGGTGLYEQYF.

The chain recombines TRBV2 with TRBJ1-5, with unresolved D. V lost 4 bases, J lost 5 bases, and 12 bases lay in between. The CDR3 extends over 14 amino acids. Germline V lookup: CDR1 SNHLY, CDR2 FYNNEI. CDR3 sequence (DNA): TGTGCCAGCAGTGTTCTGGGTAGGGATCAGCCCCAGCATTTT. This sequence encodes CASSVLGRDQPQHF.

The rearrangement links TRBV30 to TRBJ1-4, with unresolved D. This CDR3 comprises 14 residues. Germline V gene lookup returns CDR1 GTSNPN and CDR2 SVGIG (reference sequence). V dropped 5 bases and J dropped 0 bases, with 10 bases sitting between them. This CDR3 reads CAWAPTATNEKLFF. The CDR3 DNA sequence: TGTGCCTGGGCCCCGACGGCAACTAATGAAAAACTGTTTTTT.

The CDR3 DNA is TGTGCCAGCAGCCGACAGAATCAGCCCCAGCATTTT. Encoded protein: CASSRQNQPQHF. The chain combines TRBV7-9 with TRBJ1-5; a weak D match, TRBD1 (5 bases). The CDR3 has 12 amino acids. V was trimmed by 5 bases and J by 4 bases, leaving 6 bases between them. The V gene's germline CDR1 is SEHNR and CDR2 FQNEAQ (reference sequence).

The chain combines TRBV7-2 with TRBJ1-2; D might be TRBD1 (6 bases). Germline CDR1 is SGHTA and CDR2 is FQGNSA. This CDR3 is built from 15 residues. V gave up 5 bases and J gave up 3 bases, with 16 bases separating them. The CDR3 DNA reads as TGTGCCAGCAGCCGTTTAGGGGGAAGGGACTATGGCTACACCTTC. It encodes CASSRLGGRDYGYTF.

V and J are TRBV9 and TRBJ1-4; D remains ambiguous. Germline V gene lookup returns CDR1 SGDLS and CDR2 YYNGEE. This CDR3 has 15 residues. The V gene lost 1 base and the J gene lost 1 base, with 8 bases spanning the gap. Here the CDR3 DNA reads TGTGCCAGCAGCGTAATGGCGGGAACTAATGAAAAACTGTTTTTT. Translated: CASSVMAGTNEKLFF.

The chain joins TRBV29-1 to TRBJ1-3; possible D gene TRBD1, 5 bases. Germline loops: CDR1 SQVTM, CDR2 ANQGSEA. The V end lost 1 base, the J end lost 3 bases, and 10 bases lay between the germline ends. There are 14 residues in the CDR3. DNA of the CDR3: TGCAGCGTTGAAGCTGGGGGATATGGAAACACCATATATTTT. Encoded protein: CSVEAGGYGNTIYF. Full variable domain (remainder filled in from reference TRBV29-1 and TRBJ1-3): SAVISQKPSRDICQRGTSLTIQCQVDSQVTMMFWYRQQPGQSLTLIATANQGSEATYESGFVIDKFPISRPNLTFSTLTVSNMSPEDSSIYLCSVEAGGYGNTIYFGEGSWLTVV.

V and J are TRBV5-8 and TRBJ2-1; D may be TRBD1 or TRBD2 (5 bases each). The CDR3 is made up of 15 amino acids. V gave up 3 bases and J gave up 0 bases, with 10 bases separating them. Germline CDR1 and CDR2: SGHTS and YDEGEE. The CDR3 bases are TGTGCCAGCAGCTCGCAGGGAGTCTCCTACAATGAGCAGTTCTTC. Translation: CASSSQGVSYNEQFF.

J is TRBJ1-3 and V is TRBV2; D is uncertain. V was trimmed by 4 bases and J by 1 base, leaving 5 bases between them. Germline CDR1 SNHLY, CDR2 FYNNEI. This CDR3 region has 13 residues. In DNA, the CDR3 is TGTGCCAGCAGTGCCGCGTCTGGAAACACCATATATTTT. Translating gives CASSAASGNTIYF.

The V gene is TRBV19, the J gene TRBJ1-1; no reliable D call. In germline, CDR1 is LNHDA, CDR2 SQIVND (reference sequence). The CDR3 is 14 amino acids. V dropped 1 base and J dropped 1 base, with 7 bases sitting between them. The CDR3 loop reads CASSIGAGNTEAFF. CDR3 sequence (DNA): TGTGCCAGTAGTATAGGGGCAGGGAACACTGAAGCTTTCTTT.

J is TRBJ2-2 and V is TRBV25-1; D may match TRBD1 or TRBD2 (5 bases each). CDR3 size: 15 residues. Germline V gives CDR1 MGHDK, CDR2 SYGVNS. The V end lost 1 base, the J end lost 4 bases, and 10 bases lay between the germline ends. The CDR3 loop reads CASSELGRGTGELFF. CDR3 nucleotide sequence: TGTGCCAGCAGTGAATTGGGACGGGGCACCGGGGAGCTGTTTTTT.

The V gene is TRBV6-5, the J gene TRBJ1-3; no clear D. Trimming took 4 bases from V and 0 from J, leaving 7 bases between them. From germline, CDR1 is MNHEY and CDR2 SVGAGI. The CDR3 length is 14 residues. This CDR3 is CASSFQSSGNTIYF. The CDR3 bases are TGTGCCAGCAGTTTCCAGAGCTCTGGAAACACCATATATTTT.

The chain links TRBV19 to TRBJ2-3; 12 nucleotides agree with TRBD2. Germline lookup yields CDR1 LNHDA and CDR2 SQIVND (reference sequence). CDR3 length equals 17 residues. V dropped 5 bases and J dropped 6; count of bases not matched to a gene: 12. CDR3: CASSPALTSGGPDTQYF. CDR3 DNA sequence: TGTGCCAGTAGTCCGGCCCTGACTAGCGGGGGCCCCGATACGCAGTATTTT.

The chain uses TRBV6-5 and TRBJ1-2; D ambiguous. With 1 base removed from V and 3 bases from J, the gap between germline ends came to 6 bases. Per germline, CDR1 MNHEY and CDR2 SVGAGI. The CDR3 covers 13 residues. CDR3 protein: CASSYLADYGYTF. The CDR3 DNA reads as TGTGCCAGCAGTTACTTGGCAGACTATGGCTACACCTTC.

The chain carries TRBV7-2 and TRBJ2-5, with 9 bases fitting TRBD2. The junction had 4 bases not matched to a gene; V was cut back by 3 bases and J by 2 bases. Germline V gives CDR1 SGHTA, CDR2 FQGNSA. The CDR3 contains 15 residues. The CDR3 coding sequence is TGTGCCAGCAGCTTTAGCGGGGGCGCTCAAGAGACCCAGTACTTC. Translated, it gives CASSFSGGAQETQYF. The entire variable domain, with the rest obtained from reference TRBV7-2 and TRBJ2-5, is as follows: GAGVSQSPSNKVTEKGKDVELRCDPISGHTALYWYRQSLGQGLEFLIYFQGNSAPDKSGLPSDRFSAERTGGSVSTLTIQRTQQEDSAVYLCASSFSGGAQETQYFGPGTRLLVL.

This rearrangement joins TRBV9 to TRBJ1-6, with 8 bases lining up with TRBD1. Germline lookup yields CDR1 SGDLS and CDR2 YYNGEE. The ends lost 0 bases at V and 9 bases at J; junction bases unmatched: 2. CDR3 length: 14 residues. The CDR3 loop is CASSVGRGPSPLHF. In DNA form, the CDR3 reads TGTGCCAGCAGCGTAGGCAGGGGGCCTTCACCCCTCCACTTT. The full variable domain, its missing parts supplied by reference TRBV9 and TRBJ1-6, is DSGVTQTPKHLITATGQRVTLRCSPRSGDLSVYWYQQSLDQGLQFLIQYYNGEERAKGNILERFSAQQFPDLHSELNLSSLELGDSALYFCASSVGRGPSPLHFGNGTRLTVT.

V and J are TRBV7-2 and TRBJ1-1; the D is unclear. This CDR3 spans 16 amino acids. Trimming left V 4 bases short and J 0 bases short, with 15 bases between. Germline CDR1 and CDR2: SGHTA and FQGNSA. The CDR3 reads CASSSQGGSMNTEAFF. The CDR3 DNA reads TGTGCCAGCAGCTCCCAAGGAGGATCCATGAACACTGAAGCTTTCTTT.

Here the CDR3 reads CATVGPSYEQYF. The CDR3 DNA reads as TGTGCCACCGTGGGACCCTCCTACGAGCAGTACTTC. The chain is built from TRBV15 and TRBJ2-5; either TRBD1 or TRBD2 may supply D (5 bases each). The J call is uncertain, as TRBJ2-7 better fits the DNA end. The CDR3 is made up of 12 amino acids. Per the germline V gene, CDR1 is LNHNV and CDR2 is YYDKDF (reference sequence).

The chain links TRBV19 to TRBJ2-3, with 10 bases that match TRBD1. This CDR3 has 13 residues. CDR1 LNHDA and CDR2 SQIVND come from the germline V gene (reference sequence). J lost 4 bases, V lost 8 bases, and 3 bases had no gene match. The CDR3 nucleotides read TGTGCCAGTTCGGACAGGGGGGCAGATACGCAGTATTTT. It is translated as CASSDRGADTQYF.

The chain recombines TRBV6-5 with TRBJ2-3; no reliable D call. Between the trimmed V and J ends, which lost 6 bases and 8 bases, there was a span of 12 bases. CDR1 and CDR2 from the germline V gene are MNHEY and SVGAGI. The CDR3 extends over 12 amino acids. The CDR3 region is CASRGLPGTQYF. The DNA for the CDR3 is TGTGCCAGCAGAGGGCTCCCTGGTACGCAGTATTTT.

Only a few counts were recorded for this clone. This chain uses TRBV30 with TRBJ1-2, with D possibly being TRBD1 (5 bases). CDR3 size: 13 residues. V lost 5 bases and J lost 8, with 18 bases in between. Germline CDR1 and CDR2: GTSNPN and SVGIG (reference sequence). CDR3 bases: TGTGCCTGGGGTCCCAAGGGGATCGGAGGCTACACCTTC. This gives the protein CAWGPKGIGGYTF.

The genes are TRBV5-4 and TRBJ2-3, with D perhaps TRBD1 (6 bases). This CDR3 is built from 16 residues. Germline CDR1 reads SGHNT; CDR2 reads YYREEE (reference sequence). V lost 0 bases to trimming and J lost 1 base, with 12 bases between them. The DNA for the CDR3 is TGTGCCAGCAGCTTGGGTGGGGGCGTTGGCACAGATACGCAGTATTTT. Amino acids: CASSLGGGVGTDTQYF.

The chain is built from TRBV5-1 and TRBJ2-3; 10 bases map to TRBD2. The trim removed 2 bases at V and 3 bases at J, leaving 3 bases unmatched. The germline V gene has CDR1 SGHRS and CDR2 YFSETQ. This CDR3 spans 15 amino acids. The CDR3: CASSFSGGNTDTQYF. CDR3 sequence (DNA): TGCGCCAGCAGCTTTAGCGGGGGGAATACAGATACGCAGTATTTT.

This chain joins TRBV2 and TRBJ2-7, with a tentative D call TRBD1 (6 bases). Trimming cost V 6 bases and J 0 bases, with 9 bases left between them. The CDR3 is 13 residues long. Looked up from germline, CDR1 is SNHLY and CDR2 is FYNNEI. This chain's CDR3 is CASRTGYSYEQYF. DNA for the CDR3: TGTGCCAGCAGGACAGGTTACTCCTACGAGCAGTACTTC.

The chain recombines TRBV2 with TRBJ2-3; D possibly corresponds to TRBD2 (5 bases). This CDR3 contains 14 residues. The germline V gene has CDR1 SNHLY and CDR2 FYNNEI. The ends were cut back, 4 bases at V and 0 bases at J, with 8 bases in the middle. For the CDR3, the DNA is TGTGCCAGCAGTGTTGGCGGGAGCACAGATACGCAGTATTTT. Residues: CASSVGGSTDTQYF. The variable domain in full, completed from reference TRBV2 and TRBJ2-3, reads EPEVTQTPSHQVTQMGQEVILRCVPISNHLYFYWYRQILGQKVEFLVSFYNNEISEKSEIFDDQFSVERPDGSNFTLKIRSTKLEDSAMYFCASSVGGSTDTQYFGPGTRLTVL.